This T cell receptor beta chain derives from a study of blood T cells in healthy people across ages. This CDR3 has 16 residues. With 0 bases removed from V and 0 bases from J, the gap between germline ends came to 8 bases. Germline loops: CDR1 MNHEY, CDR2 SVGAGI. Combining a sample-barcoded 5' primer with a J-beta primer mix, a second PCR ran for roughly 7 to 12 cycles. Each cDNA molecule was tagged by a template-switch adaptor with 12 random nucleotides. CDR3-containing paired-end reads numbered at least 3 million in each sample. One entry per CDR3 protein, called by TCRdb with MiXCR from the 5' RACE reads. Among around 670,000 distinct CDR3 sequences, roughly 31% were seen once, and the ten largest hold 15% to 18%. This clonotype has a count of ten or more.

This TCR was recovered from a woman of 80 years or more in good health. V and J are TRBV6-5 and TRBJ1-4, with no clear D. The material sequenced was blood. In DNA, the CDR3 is TGTGCCAGCAGTTACTCGATCAGTGCAACTAATGAAAAACTGTTTTTT. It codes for CASSYSISATNEKLFF.